What follows are 32 T cell receptor beta chains derived from one specimen sequenced in a study of beta chain features in type 1 diabetes. Overall study results and limits: Among patients with Type 1 diabetes, TCRB CDR3s were moderately but significantly shorter in every one of the four CD4+ subsets.

cDNA synthesis used the whole RNA isolate, giving expressed TCRB sequences. Measured with immunoSEQ multiplex PCR; TCRdb has only the in-frame clones, and not every one. The repertoire has about 400,000 clones, over 9.5% of them found once; the top ten carry over 0.008%. The antigens these receptors bind are not known. Sequencing was done on a sample of naive CD4+ T cells from blood. Receptor source: a woman between 18 and 29 years old with type 1 diabetes.

The gene calls are TRBV4-1 and TRBJ1-2, with TRBD1 identical over 11 bases. CDR3 length: 16 amino acids. Germline V gene sequence: CDR1 MGHRA, CDR2 YSYEKL. Trimming cost V 0 bases and J 8 bases; bases outside gene matches: 8. The CDR3, as DNA: TGCGCCAGCAGCCAAGATGGACAGGGGGCAATTAGGGGCTACACCTTC. This sequence encodes CASSQDGQGAIRGYTF.

The CDR3: CAISERRGTTDTQYF. Written as DNA, the CDR3 is TGTGCCATCAGTGAGCGGCGGGGGACCACAGATACGCAGTATTTT. The chain recombines TRBV10-3 with TRBJ2-3; 7 bases map to TRBD2. CDR1 is ENHRY, CDR2 SYGVKD, per germline. V lost 2 bases and J lost 2; bases outside the gene matches: 4. CDR3 length: 15 amino acids.

V gene TRBV28 combines with J gene TRBJ2-1; possibly TRBD1 for D (6 bases). Germline loops: CDR1 MDHEN, CDR2 SYDVKM. The CDR3 sequence is 14 residues long. Trimming shortened V by 4 bases and J by 5 bases, and 12 bases separated the two germline ends. The CDR3 reads CASSSQDRHNEQFF. The DNA for the CDR3 is TGTGCCAGCAGTTCCCAGGACAGACACAATGAGCAGTTCTTC.

The chain uses TRBV5-4 and TRBJ1-5; 10 nucleotides match TRBD1. V gave up 4 bases and J gave up 0 bases; unmatched junction bases: 7. Germline CDR1 reads SGHNT; CDR2 reads YYREEE (reference sequence). The CDR3 length is 17 residues. CDR3 coding DNA: TGTGCCAGCAGCGCGGGACAGGGGTCACATAGCAATCAGCCCCAGCATTTT. Protein: CASSAGQGSHSNQPQHF.

This clone was picked up a small number of times. This chain joins TRBV25-1 and TRBJ2-2; 7 bases match TRBD1. Losses at the gene ends were 0 bases for V and 6 bases for J; bases not matched to a gene: 7. The CDR3 runs 16 residues. Germline CDR1 MGHDK, CDR2 SYGVNS. This chain's CDR3 is CASSEYRGSSSGELFF. CDR3 DNA: TGTGCCAGCAGTGAATACAGGGGGTCGTCTTCCGGGGAGCTGTTTTTT.

This chain uses TRBV7-9 with TRBJ2-1; 7 bases are shared with TRBD1. Germline trimming cut 1 base from V and 6 bases from J; bases unmatched to any gene: 3. This CDR3 spans 14 amino acids. Germline CDR1 SEHNR, CDR2 FQNEAQ (reference sequence). CDR3 DNA sequence: TGTGCCAGCAGCTTAGAGACAGGGCCCAATGAGCAGTTCTTC. Amino acids: CASSLETGPNEQFF.

This chain links TRBV25-1 with TRBJ2-5, with D unresolved. The V gene lost 8 bases and the J gene lost 5 bases, with 3 bases spanning the gap. The CDR3 totals 9 residues. Germline V lookup: CDR1 MGHDK, CDR2 SYGVNS. The CDR3 region is CASGETQYF. CDR3 DNA: TGTGCCAGCGGCGAGACCCAGTACTTC.

The chain links TRBV7-2 to TRBJ1-1; 7 nucleotides align to TRBD1. V shed 3 bases, J shed 6 bases, and the junction held 4 bases outside the gene matches. CDR1 and CDR2 from the germline V gene are SGHTA and FQGNSA. The CDR3 consists of 13 residues. The DNA of the CDR3 is TGTGCCAGCAGCTTCGACAGGGTGGCTGAAGCTTTCTTT. Translating gives CASSFDRVAEAFF.

This clone was seen once. This chain links TRBV4-1 with TRBJ2-7; TRBD1 agrees at 7 bases. The CDR3 is made up of 15 amino acids. The V segment lost 0 bases and the J segment 5 bases; nucleotides outside the gene matches: 7. The germline gives CDR1 MGHRA, CDR2 YSYEKL. This CDR3 reads CASSQEGTVPNEQYF. In DNA, the CDR3 is TGCGCCAGCAGCCAAGAGGGGACAGTCCCTAACGAGCAGTACTTC.

This clone appeared a few times. This chain joins TRBV29-1 and TRBJ1-4, with TRBD1 matching 7 bases. Germline values: CDR1 SQVTM, CDR2 ANQGSEA. Trimming took 4 bases from V and 2 from J; bases not matched to a gene: 4. The CDR3 length is 14 residues. This CDR3 is CSVGGGATNEKLFF. CDR3 in DNA: TGCAGCGTTGGAGGGGGCGCGACTAATGAAAAACTGTTTTTT.

This rearrangement joins TRBV4-3 to TRBJ2-1; TRBD2 agrees at 13 bases. Trimming at V came to 5 bases and at J to 7 bases, leaving 11 bases not matched to a gene. CDR1 LGHNA and CDR2 YSLEER come from the germline V gene. The CDR3 is made up of 17 amino acids. The chain's CDR3 is CASSYSQLAGGVNEQFF. The DNA of the CDR3 is TGCGCCAGCAGCTACAGTCAACTAGCGGGAGGGGTGAATGAGCAGTTCTTC.

The V gene is TRBV11-2, the J gene TRBJ1-1; D call uncertain. The germline gives CDR1 SGHAT, CDR2 FQNNGV. The CDR3 has 16 amino acids. V dropped 2 bases and J dropped 6 bases, with 19 bases sitting between them. The CDR3 DNA follows: TGTGCCAGCAGCTTAAGAGGGTTCGTTCGATTCGCTGAAGCTTTCTTT. Protein: CASSLRGFVRFAEAFF.

The chain combines TRBV11-1 with TRBJ1-1, with no clear D. With 1 base removed from V and 5 bases from J, the gap between germline ends came to 11 bases. The germline gives CDR1 SGHAT, CDR2 FQDESV (reference sequence). The CDR3 runs to 14 residues. Written as DNA, the CDR3 is TGTGCCAGCAGCTTAGGATCTGCGAGGACTGAAGCTTTCTTT. Amino acid sequence: CASSLGSARTEAFF.

This rearrangement joins TRBV19 to TRBJ2-1, with TRBD2 matching over 10 bases. There are 16 residues in the CDR3. Losses at the gene ends were 7 bases for V and 8 bases for J; bases not matched to a gene: 14. From germline, CDR1 is LNHDA and CDR2 SQIVND (reference sequence). The DNA of the CDR3 is TGTGCCAGTACCCCTTTAGAGAGCGGGAGGGAAGATGAGCAGTTCTTC. Protein: CASTPLESGREDEQFF.

This clone has only a few counts. The CDR3 loop is CASSPRTREGRTEAFF. The CDR3 bases are TGCGCCAGCAGCCCCCGGACTCGGGAAGGGAGGACTGAAGCTTTCTTT. The V gene is TRBV4-1, the J gene TRBJ1-1; D is unclear. CDR1 and CDR2 from the germline V gene are MGHRA and YSYEKL. This CDR3 contains 16 residues. Trimming shortened V by 4 bases and J by 5 bases, and 20 bases separated the two germline ends.

The chain employs TRBV27 and TRBJ2-5; 7 nucleotides line up with TRBD2. Germline V gene lookup returns CDR1 MNHEY and CDR2 SMNVEV (reference sequence). The CDR3 extends over 13 amino acids. Unmatched junction bases numbered 4, after V lost 5 bases and J lost 4 bases. The CDR3 sequence is CASSRAGAETQYF. The CDR3 nucleotides are TGTGCCAGCAGTAGGGCGGGAGCAGAGACCCAGTACTTC.

This clone was counted between two and nine times. V and J are TRBV29-1 and TRBJ2-3; D unclear. Germline V lookup: CDR1 SQVTM, CDR2 ANQGSEA. This CDR3 is built from 12 residues. Trimming took 8 bases from V and 2 from J, leaving 11 bases between them. This CDR3 is CSLMAVTDTQYF. Here the CDR3 DNA reads TGCAGCCTTATGGCGGTCACAGATACGCAGTATTTT.

This clone appeared a few times. The chain recombines TRBV9 with TRBJ1-2; no reliable D call. V lost 6 bases and J lost 8, with 14 bases in between. The V gene's germline CDR1 is SGDLS and CDR2 YYNGEE. The CDR3 loop spans 12 amino acids. The CDR3 loop is CASTPPGYGYTF. CDR3 sequence (DNA): TGTGCCAGCACCCCGCCGGGGTACGGCTACACCTTC.

This clone was detected a few times. This chain links TRBV11-2 with TRBJ2-7; D is undetermined. V was cut by 1 base and J by 2 bases, with 15 bases left in between. Per germline, CDR1 SGHAT and CDR2 FQNNGV. This CDR3 has 16 amino acids. CDR3 region: CASSLGSPVITYEQYF. The CDR3 DNA reads TGTGCCAGCAGCTTAGGGAGCCCAGTCATAACCTACGAGCAGTACTTC.

The gene calls are TRBV7-3 and TRBJ2-1; 9 nucleotides match TRBD2. Per the germline V gene, CDR1 is SGHTA and CDR2 is FQGTGA. V lost 5 bases, J lost 8 bases, and 13 bases stayed unmatched. The CDR3 spans 16 residues. CDR3 nucleotide sequence: TGTGCCAGCAGCCCAGTCCAGGTAGCGGGAGCCCATGAGCAGTTCTTC. It translates to CASSPVQVAGAHEQFF.

This clone was detected a few times. The chain joins TRBV9 to TRBJ2-5; TRBD2 aligns across 7 bases. This CDR3 has 17 amino acids. The ends lost 0 bases at V and 5 bases at J; junction bases unmatched: 13. The germline V gene has CDR1 SGDLS and CDR2 YYNGEE. The CDR3 is CASSVGSLAAPDETQYF. DNA of the CDR3: TGTGCCAGCAGCGTAGGTAGTCTAGCGGCCCCCGACGAGACCCAGTACTTC.

The gene calls are TRBV9 and TRBJ1-1, with D possibly matching TRBD1 (5 bases). CDR3 size: 13 residues. V lost 0 bases to trimming and J lost 6 bases, with 9 bases between them. CDR1 SGDLS and CDR2 YYNGEE come from the germline V gene. The CDR3 loop is CASSVGRVPEAFF. CDR3 sequence (DNA): TGTGCCAGCAGCGTAGGCAGGGTCCCTGAAGCTTTCTTT. Drawing the rest from reference TRBV9 and TRBJ1-1, the complete variable domain is DSGVTQTPKHLITATGQRVTLRCSPRSGDLSVYWYQQSLDQGLQFLIQYYNGEERAKGNILERFSAQQFPDLHSELNLSSLELGDSALYFCASSVGRVPEAFFGQGTRLTVV.

The chain employs TRBV5-1 and TRBJ2-4; weak D call: TRBD1 (7 bases). This CDR3 is built from 14 residues. CDR1 is SGHRS and CDR2 is YFSETQ in the germline V gene. Trimming removed 4 bases from V and 4 bases from J, with 12 bases in between. The CDR3 DNA is TGCGCCAGCAGCGGAGGGGGCCCGAAAAACATTCAGTACTTC. Residues: CASSGGGPKNIQYF.

This clone showed up just a few times. The V call is TRBV6-5, the J call TRBJ2-5, with a weak D call TRBD1 (5 bases). The CDR3 sequence is 15 residues long. Germline V gene lookup returns CDR1 MNHEY and CDR2 SVGAGI. With 2 bases removed from V and 2 bases from J, the gap between germline ends came to 12 bases. The CDR3 DNA sequence: TGTGCCAGCAGTTACGGGGCCATAGGGCAAGAGACCCAGTACTTC. It is translated as CASSYGAIGQETQYF.

This sequence joins TRBV6-5 and TRBJ2-7; 8 bases are shared with TRBD2. V was pared by 6 bases and J by 4 bases, with 5 bases of the junction left unmatched. The V gene's germline CDR1 is MNHEY and CDR2 SVGAGI. The CDR3 has 13 residues. The CDR3 coding sequence is TGTGCCAGCAGAAGGACTAGCAGATACGAGCAGTACTTC. Amino acids: CASRRTSRYEQYF.

This clone was observed a few times. V is TRBV4-2 and J is TRBJ2-1; 8 positions match TRBD2. The V gene end was trimmed by 2 bases and the J gene end by 4 bases; junction bases not matched to a gene: 10. The CDR3 length is 17 residues. CDR1 is LGHNA and CDR2 is YNFKEQ in the germline V gene. The CDR3, as DNA: TGTGCCAGCAGCCAAACTGGACTAGCCAGCCTTTACAATGAGCAGTTCTTC. Encoded protein: CASSQTGLASLYNEQFF.

This clone was seen only a few times. The rearrangement links TRBV14 to TRBJ2-1; D perhaps matches TRBD1 (6 bases). CDR3 length equals 15 residues. V was clipped by 0 bases and J by 2 bases, with 8 bases between them. Germline-derived CDR1 and CDR2 are SGHDN and FVKESK. The CDR3 is CASSQDRGAYNEQFF. The DNA for the CDR3 is TGTGCCAGCAGCCAAGACAGGGGCGCCTACAATGAGCAGTTCTTC.

In its sample, this clone was seen a few times. The V gene is TRBV5-1, the J gene TRBJ1-1; possible D gene TRBD1, 6 bases. Trimming removed 1 base at V and 6 bases at J, with 10 bases between. This CDR3 region has 13 residues. The germline V gene encodes CDR1 SGHRS and CDR2 YFSETQ. CDR3 in DNA: TGCGCCAGCAGCTTGACAGGGATTGCTGAAGCTTTCTTT. This translates into CASSLTGIAEAFF.

The chain couples TRBV18 to TRBJ1-2; 10 bases are shared with TRBD1. Unmatched junction bases numbered 6, after V lost 1 base and J lost 4 bases. CDR1 is KGHSH, CDR2 LQKENI, per germline. This CDR3 comprises 16 residues. The chain's CDR3 is CASSPRRDRGPYGYTF. CDR3 DNA sequence: TGTGCCAGCTCACCACGTCGGGACAGGGGACCCTATGGCTACACCTTC.

This clone was picked up a small number of times. The chain combines TRBV4-3 with TRBJ2-2; 7 bases map to TRBD2. The CDR3 has 16 amino acids. The germline CDR1 and CDR2 sequences are LGHNA and YSLEER. The J segment lost 2 bases and the V segment lost 4 bases, leaving 7 bases of the junction unmatched. DNA of the CDR3: TGCGCCAGCAGCCCGGGTCTAGCGGTAAACACCGGGGAGCTGTTTTTT. Its translation: CASSPGLAVNTGELFF.

This clone has more than one count but fewer than ten. The chain combines TRBV18 with TRBJ2-1, with TRBD2 matching 7 bases. The CDR3 is made up of 17 amino acids. The germline gives CDR1 KGHSH, CDR2 LQKENI. V trimming: 0 bases; J trimming: 2 bases; junction bases outside the gene matches: 7. CDR3 sequence reads: CASSPPLAALPYNEQFF. The CDR3 DNA follows: TGTGCCAGCTCACCACCGCTAGCGGCACTACCCTACAATGAGCAGTTCTTC. The full variable domain, with the rest looked up from reference TRBV18 and TRBJ2-1, is NAGVMQNPRHLVRRRGQEARLRCSPMKGHSHVYWYRQLPEEGLKFMVYLQKENIIDESGMPKERFSAEFPKEGPSILRIQQVVRGDSAAYFCASSPPLAALPYNEQFFGPGTRLTVL.

V gene TRBV7-6 combines with J gene TRBJ2-7; 7 bases match TRBD1. The CDR3 is made up of 14 amino acids. The V and J ends lost 5 bases and 7 bases, in that order; junction bases with no gene match: 11. From germline, CDR1 is SGHVS and CDR2 FNYEAQ. DNA of the CDR3: TGTGCCAGCAGCCCTCTCGAGAAGGGGGCGGAGCAGTACTTC. Amino acids: CASSPLEKGAEQYF.